The 17 T cell receptor beta chains reported below all come from one sample, sequenced in a study of blood T cells in healthy people across ages. Primers used in a second PCR of roughly 6 to 12 cycles were a sample-barcoded 5' primer and a J-beta primer mix. A single record per CDR3 protein comes from TCRdb applying MiXCR to the 5' RACE reads. The sample lists 1.8 million or so distinct CDR3 sequences; approximately 39% were seen once. The material sequenced was blood. The receptors originated from a human donor in good health.

This clonotype showed up many times. The V call is TRBV9, the J call TRBJ2-3, with D possibly being TRBD2 (6 bases). The CDR3 extends over 14 amino acids. CDR1 is SGDLS, CDR2 YYNGEE, per germline. Trimming removed 5 bases at V and 0 bases at J, with 10 bases between. CDR3 coding DNA: TGTGCCAGCAGTGTGGGACTTAGCACAGATACGCAGTATTTT. The encoded protein is CASSVGLSTDTQYF.

The count of this clonotype is one. The chain is built from TRBV20-1 and TRBJ1-2; D gene uncertain. The V end was cut by 0 bases, the J end by 2 bases, with 10 bases between. The CDR3 has 14 residues. Germline V gene lookup returns CDR1 DFQATT and CDR2 SNEGSKA (reference sequence). The CDR3 bases are TGCAGTGCTAGAGATCTGGGTTTGAACTATGGCTACACCTTC. Translation: CSARDLGLNYGYTF.

The chain couples TRBV2 to TRBJ1-5; D not resolved. V gave up 4 bases and J gave up 3 bases, with 13 bases separating them. Germline V lookup: CDR1 SNHLY, CDR2 FYNNEI. The CDR3 sequence is 15 residues long. CDR3 nucleotide sequence: TGTGCCAGCAGTGTAGACTCCGGGGTCAATCAGCCCCAGCATTTT. Its protein is CASSVDSGVNQPQHF.

In this sample, this clonotype turned up a few times. The rearrangement joins TRBV4-3 to TRBJ1-6; possible D gene TRBD1, 6 bases. Germline V gene data show CDR1 as LGHNA and CDR2 as YSLEER. The CDR3 totals 14 residues. Trimming took off 8 bases at V and 9 bases at J, with 17 bases between the two ends. The CDR3 is CASGIQGNGSPLHF. CDR3 sequence (DNA): TGCGCCAGCGGAATACAGGGTAACGGTTCACCCCTCCACTTT.

The genes are TRBV7-8 and TRBJ1-1; D is possibly TRBD1 (5 bases). The CDR3 spans 15 residues. The V gene's germline CDR1 is SGHVS and CDR2 FQNEAQ. The V end lost 8 bases, the J end lost 1 base, and 17 bases lay between the germline ends. In nucleotides, the CDR3 is TGTGCCAGCCACCGATACGTCGGGGCGAACACTGAAGCTTTCTTT. Translation gives CASHRYVGANTEAFF.

This chain connects TRBV4-3 to TRBJ2-2; the D gene is possibly TRBD2 (6 bases). V lost 1 base to trimming and J lost 0 bases, with 9 bases between them. Per the germline V gene, CDR1 is LGHNA and CDR2 is YSLEER. This CDR3 contains 16 residues. In nucleotides, the CDR3 is TGCGCCAGCAGCCAAGGGGGGGTTACGAACACCGGGGAGCTGTTTTTT. Protein: CASSQGGVTNTGELFF.

The chain is built from TRBV20-1 and TRBJ1-2; D might be TRBD1 (6 bases). Germline CDR1 is DFQATT and CDR2 is SNEGSKA (reference sequence). The CDR3 spans 14 residues. Trimming shortened V by 3 bases and J by 6 bases, and 17 bases separated the two germline ends. CDR3 loop: CSASGGGALHGYTF. The CDR3 DNA follows: TGCAGTGCTAGTGGTGGGGGGGCTTTACATGGCTACACCTTC.

CDR3 nucleotides: TGTGCCAGCAGCTCAACACTAAGGATAAGCTCCTACGAGCAGTACTTC. This encodes CASSSTLRISSYEQYF. The chain uses TRBV13 and TRBJ2-7; D unclear. V was pared by 4 bases and J by 0 bases, with 16 bases between. CDR1 and CDR2 from the germline V gene are PRHDT and FYEKMQ (reference sequence). This CDR3 has 16 residues.

Details on this clonotype: An end of the junction does not agree with germline; a read error may underlie this. The chain couples TRBV7-2 to TRBJ2-7; D not certain. The CDR3 length is 12 residues. The V gene's germline CDR1 is SGHTA and CDR2 FQGNSA. This CDR3 is CASSFVSYERYF. The CDR3 nucleotides read TGTGCCAGCAGCTTTGTTTCCTACGAGCGGTACTTC.

This clonotype turned up a few times. The CDR3 protein is CASSRQGMMDYEQYF. The DNA of the CDR3 is TGTGCCAGCAGCCGACAGGGGATGATGGACTACGAGCAGTACTTC. The chain combines TRBV6-2 or TRBV6-3 with TRBJ2-7, with 8 bases fitting TRBD1. In germline, CDR1 is MNHEY, CDR2 SVGEGT. Trimming cost V 6 bases and J 3 bases; bases outside gene matches: 10. This CDR3 contains 15 residues.

The J gene is TRBJ2-5, the V gene TRBV6-1; D gene ambiguous. This CDR3 contains 14 residues. Trimming shortened V by 3 bases and J by 0 bases, and 8 bases separated the two germline ends. Germline loops: CDR1 MNHNS, CDR2 SASEGT. The CDR3 sequence: CASSDWRDQETQYF. The CDR3 region has the DNA TGTGCCAGCAGTGATTGGAGAGACCAAGAGACCCAGTACTTC.

This clonotype was seen a few times. V and J are TRBV18 and TRBJ2-1; 9 bases are shared with TRBD1. CDR1 and CDR2 from the germline V gene are KGHSH and LQKENI. The CDR3 consists of 16 residues. V shed 0 bases and J 3 bases; nucleotides not matched to a gene: 3. The CDR3 DNA sequence: TGTGCCAGCTCACCACCGCAGGGACAGGGCTACAATGAGCAGTTCTTC. Protein product: CASSPPQGQGYNEQFF. The whole variable domain, remainder taken from reference TRBV18 and TRBJ2-1, is NAGVMQNPRHLVRRRGQEARLRCSPMKGHSHVYWYRQLPEEGLKFMVYLQKENIIDESGMPKERFSAEFPKEGPSILRIQQVVRGDSAAYFCASSPPQGQGYNEQFFGPGTRLTVL.

This clonotype was seen a handful of times. The V gene is TRBV4-3, the J gene TRBJ1-5, with no clear D. Germline CDR1 and CDR2: LGHNA and YSLEER. This CDR3 region has 14 residues. V was pared by 1 base and J by 7 bases, with 11 bases between. The CDR3 DNA reads as TGCGCCAGCAGCCAAGCTCTTTCGGGCCAGCCCCAGCATTTT. It codes for CASSQALSGQPQHF.

There are a few counts of this clonotype. This chain joins TRBV4-1 and TRBJ2-1; no reliable D call. Trimming left V 2 bases short and J 8 bases short, with 16 bases between. Germline loops: CDR1 MGHRA, CDR2 YSYEKL. This CDR3 is 15 amino acids long. CDR3 protein: CASSQPQEILDEQFF. DNA of the CDR3: TGCGCCAGCAGCCAACCCCAAGAAATTCTTGATGAGCAGTTCTTC.

This clonotype was seen a handful of times. This rearrangement joins TRBV13 to TRBJ2-5; 7 bases align to TRBD1. Trimming at V came to 5 bases and at J to 4 bases, leaving 16 bases not matched to a gene. The CDR3 is 17 residues long. Germline V gene lookup returns CDR1 PRHDT and CDR2 FYEKMQ (reference sequence). CDR3 coding DNA: TGTGCCAGCAGCATCATGACAGGGTATGGAATCGGAGAGACCCAGTACTTC. Translation: CASSIMTGYGIGETQYF.

In this sample, this clonotype turned up a few times. This chain uses TRBV12-3 or TRBV12-4 with TRBJ1-2, with 9 bases matching TRBD1. J was trimmed by 4 bases and V by 1 base; bases with no gene match: 7. The CDR3 is 16 residues long. This CDR3 is CASSLGGQGRGYGYTF. CDR3 nucleotides: TGTGCCAGCAGTTTAGGGGGACAGGGTAGGGGCTATGGCTACACCTTC.

The chain has TRBV10-3 and TRBJ2-7; 8 bases are shared with TRBD1. The CDR3 has 15 amino acids. CDR1 ENHRY and CDR2 SYGVKD come from the germline V gene. Trimming at V came to 2 bases and at J to 2 bases, leaving 5 bases not matched to a gene. The CDR3, as DNA: TGTGCCATCAGTGAGAATGGACAGGGAGCCTACGAGCAGTACTTC. It yields the protein CAISENGQGAYEQYF.